One and the same sample provided the 32 T cell receptor beta chains below, sequenced in a study of cytomegalovirus exposure and HLA in healthy donors. Researchers ran the PCR with 60 Vbeta and 13 Jbeta primers. Method: immunoSEQ multiplex PCR; TCRdb's copy keeps in-frame clones and lacks some. The repertoire holds 200,000 to 300,000 clones, with around 80% as singletons. Sequenced input: PBMCs. The receptor source for this set is a woman in her sixties or seventies in good health and CMV-seropositive.

The genes are TRBV15 and TRBJ1-5, with D possibly matching TRBD1 (5 bases). There are 17 residues in the CDR3. Looked up from germline, CDR1 is LNHNV and CDR2 is YYDKDF (reference sequence). Trimming stripped 0 bases from V and 4 bases from J, with 16 bases between. CDR3 sequence: CATSREGGGRGNQPQHF. DNA of the CDR3: TGTGCCACCAGCAGAGAGGGGGGTGGTCGGGGGAATCAGCCCCAGCATTTT.

The gene calls are TRBV9 and TRBJ2-5; D might be TRBD2 (5 bases). In germline, CDR1 is SGDLS, CDR2 YYNGEE. The V and J ends lost 4 bases and 0 bases respectively, with 7 bases between them. This CDR3 contains 13 residues. Here the CDR3 DNA reads TGTGCCAGCAGCCCGGGGTACCAAGAGACCCAGTACTTC. Residues: CASSPGYQETQYF. Complete variable domain (other parts from reference TRBV9 and TRBJ2-5): DSGVTQTPKHLITATGQRVTLRCSPRSGDLSVYWYQQSLDQGLQFLIQYYNGEERAKGNILERFSAQQFPDLHSELNLSSLELGDSALYFCASSPGYQETQYFGPGTRLLVL.

This sequence joins TRBV4-2 and TRBJ2-1; 9 bases map to TRBD2. With 0 bases clipped from V and 10 bases from J, the junction kept 7 bases outside the gene matches. There are 15 residues in the CDR3. From germline, CDR1 is LGHNA and CDR2 YNFKEQ. CDR3 loop: CASSQDVGTSPEQFF. In nucleotides, the CDR3 is TGTGCCAGCAGCCAAGATGTTGGGACTAGCCCAGAGCAGTTCTTC.

J is TRBJ1-3 and V is TRBV6-1, with D perhaps TRBD1 (5 bases). V was clipped by 3 bases and J by 2 bases, with 11 bases between them. Germline V gene lookup returns CDR1 MNHNS and CDR2 SASEGT. There are 15 residues in the CDR3. The CDR3 here is CASSDKGLAGNTIYF. The CDR3 DNA reads as TGTGCCAGCAGTGATAAGGGACTCGCTGGAAACACCATATATTTT.

This sequence joins TRBV7-6 and TRBJ2-7; maybe TRBD2 (5 bases). The CDR3 totals 15 residues. V was shortened by 1 base and J by 3 bases, with 13 bases between the two germline ends. Germline-derived CDR1 and CDR2 are SGHVS and FNYEAQ. CDR3 sequence reads: CASSLGPGSNYEQYF. In nucleotides, the CDR3 is TGTGCCAGCAGCTTAGGTCCGGGATCAAACTACGAGCAGTACTTC.

As DNA, the CDR3 is TGTGCCAGCAGCGAACGGGACAGCTGGACTAGCAGCGAGCAGTACTTC. Translated, it gives CASSERDSWTSSEQYF. The V and J genes are TRBV9 and TRBJ2-7; tentative D call: TRBD2 (8 bases). The CDR3 is 16 residues long. Trimming pared 3 bases from V and 6 bases from J, leaving 22 bases between. The V gene's germline CDR1 is SGDLS and CDR2 YYNGEE.

The rearrangement links TRBV28 to TRBJ2-7; 7 bases line up with TRBD2. V shed 5 bases, J shed 3 bases, and the junction held 10 bases outside the gene matches. The length of the CDR3 is 15 residues. Germline V gene lookup returns CDR1 MDHEN and CDR2 SYDVKM. The CDR3 protein is CASSLPGRGGYEQYF. DNA of the CDR3: TGTGCCAGCAGTCTCCCGGGGCGCGGGGGCTACGAGCAGTACTTC.

The chain joins TRBV28 to TRBJ1-2; no definite D call. This CDR3 has 13 amino acids. Germline-derived CDR1 and CDR2 are MDHEN and SYDVKM. V lost 6 bases to trimming and J lost 4 bases, with 12 bases between them. The CDR3 sequence is CASSGEAVYGYTF. CDR3 nucleotide sequence: TGTGCCAGCAGCGGGGAGGCGGTCTATGGCTACACCTTC.

The CDR3 sequence: CASSDRGRASYNEQFF. In DNA, the CDR3 is TGTGCCAGTAGTGATCGCGGGAGAGCCTCCTACAATGAGCAGTTCTTC. This chain links TRBV19 with TRBJ2-1; the match to TRBD2 covers 7 bases. J gave up 0 bases and V 5 bases, and 7 bases lay outside the gene matches. Germline values: CDR1 LNHDA, CDR2 SQIVND (reference sequence). This CDR3 region has 16 residues. Combining the CDR3 with reference TRBV19 and TRBJ2-1 gives the whole variable domain DGGITQSPKYLFRKEGQNVTLSCEQNLNHDAMYWYRQDPGQGLRLIYYSQIVNDFQKGDIAEGYSVSREKKESFPLTVTSAQKNPTAFYLCASSDRGRASYNEQFFGPGTRLTVL.

This clone was observed once. The genes are TRBV10-1 and TRBJ1-1; D perhaps matches TRBD1 (6 bases). Germline V gene lookup returns CDR1 WNHNN and CDR2 SYGVQD (reference sequence). The CDR3 is 15 amino acids. Trimming removed 5 bases from V and 3 bases from J, with 16 bases in between. CDR3 protein: CASSPAGTRDTEAFF. Written as DNA, the CDR3 is TGCGCCAGCAGTCCGGCCGGGACAAGAGACACTGAAGCTTTCTTT.

The V call is TRBV28, the J call TRBJ1-4; D is perhaps TRBD1 (6 bases). V lost 4 bases to trimming and J lost 8 bases, with 8 bases between them. Germline CDR1 reads MDHEN; CDR2 reads SYDVKM. The CDR3 is 12 amino acids. The CDR3 nucleotides are TGTGCCAGCAGTTCTACAGGGGAAAAACTGTTTTTT. Encoded protein: CASSSTGEKLFF.

On this clone itself: The identical CDR3 is also encoded by other nucleotide sequences in the sample. V usage is TRBV30 and J usage is TRBJ1-1, with D unresolved. Trimming took 5 bases from V and 1 from J, leaving 8 bases between them. This CDR3 is built from 12 residues. Per germline, CDR1 GTSNPN and CDR2 SVGIG (reference sequence). CDR3: CAWSGGNTEAFF. The CDR3 DNA follows: TGTGCCTGGTCAGGTGGGAACACTGAAGCTTTCTTT.

V usage is TRBV11-2 and J usage is TRBJ1-1; D is uncertain. The germline CDR1 and CDR2 sequences are SGHAT and FQNNGV. CDR3 length equals 12 residues. Trimming cost V 4 bases and J 4 bases, with 7 bases left between them. The CDR3 region is CASSSVLTEAFF. The DNA of the CDR3 is TGTGCCAGCAGCTCCGTTCTCACTGAAGCTTTCTTT.

J is TRBJ2-5 and V is TRBV5-8; 9 bases are a match to TRBD1. In germline, CDR1 is SGHTS, CDR2 YDEGEE. This CDR3 has 14 amino acids. V lost 3 bases, J lost 3 bases, and 3 bases stayed unmatched. This CDR3 reads CASSSWTGEETQYF. The DNA for the CDR3 is TGTGCCAGCAGCTCTTGGACAGGGGAAGAGACCCAGTACTTC.

The chain carries TRBV4-2 and TRBJ2-2; the D is unclear. Between the trimmed V and J ends, which lost 1 base and 7 bases, there was a span of 7 bases. The V gene's germline CDR1 is LGHNA and CDR2 YNFKEQ. The CDR3 consists of 13 residues. CDR3 loop: CASSQALYGELFF. Written as DNA, the CDR3 is TGTGCCAGCAGCCAAGCTTTGTACGGGGAGCTGTTTTTT.

The CDR3 nucleotides read TGCAGTGCTCACGGGGGGTACGGCTACACCTTC. It encodes CSAHGGYGYTF. V usage is TRBV20-1 and J usage is TRBJ1-2; perhaps TRBD1 as D (5 bases). The CDR3 runs to 11 residues. Germline values: CDR1 DFQATT, CDR2 SNEGSKA (reference sequence). V dropped 5 bases and J dropped 8 bases, with 12 bases sitting between them.

This clone was seen at least ten times. This chain links TRBV5-6 with TRBJ1-2; D ambiguous. CDR1 is SGHDT, CDR2 YYEEEE, per germline. The V gene lost 6 bases and the J gene lost 1 base, with 19 bases spanning the gap. The CDR3 contains 16 residues. The CDR3 DNA reads TGTGCCAGCAACCAGCTTGGAGAGGGAGGTAACTATGGCTACACCTTC. It yields the protein CASNQLGEGGNYGYTF.

This clone was recorded only once. The rearrangement joins TRBV19 to TRBJ1-3, with 9 positions matching TRBD1. Germline V gene data show CDR1 as LNHDA and CDR2 as SQIVND (reference sequence). This CDR3 has 18 amino acids. The V segment lost 7 bases and the J segment 9 bases; nucleotides outside the gene matches: 22. The CDR3 bases are TGTGCCAGTACCCGAACCAGGATCCGGACAGGGGACGTAGGCACCATATATTTT. This encodes CASTRTRIRTGDVGTIYF.

The chain has TRBV28 and TRBJ1-1; the D gene is possibly TRBD1 (6 bases). The V gene's germline CDR1 is MDHEN and CDR2 SYDVKM. Trimming stripped 3 bases from V and 8 bases from J, with 13 bases between. This CDR3 is built from 13 residues. The CDR3 region has the DNA TGTGCCAGCAGTTTCGGCAGGGGAATAGAAGCTTTCTTT. Translation: CASSFGRGIEAFF.

The chain combines TRBV27 with TRBJ2-7; D gene unclear. Trimming took off 3 bases at V and 6 bases at J, with 9 bases between the two ends. Germline-derived CDR1 and CDR2 are MNHEY and SMNVEV (reference sequence). CDR3 size: 12 residues. CDR3: CASSFAGLEQYF. DNA of the CDR3: TGTGCCAGCAGTTTCGCTGGCCTCGAGCAGTACTTC.

CDR3 DNA: TGCGCCAGCAGCATAAAGCGGGAGGGCTATGGAGAGACCCAGTACTTC. Protein: CASSIKREGYGETQYF. The V call is TRBV5-1, the J call TRBJ2-5, with 10 bases identical to TRBD2. The CDR3 consists of 16 residues. The V gene's germline CDR1 is SGHRS and CDR2 YFSETQ. Losses at the gene ends were 4 bases for V and 4 bases for J; bases not matched to a gene: 10.

This sequence joins TRBV5-1 and TRBJ2-7; 9 bases align to TRBD1. The trim removed 4 bases at V and 6 bases at J, leaving 2 bases unmatched. From germline, CDR1 is SGHRS and CDR2 YFSETQ. The CDR3 contains 12 residues. The CDR3 DNA is TGCGCCAGCAGCCCACAGGGGGCCGAGCAGTACTTC. Encoded protein: CASSPQGAEQYF.

This clone was observed a few times. The chain is built from TRBV27 and TRBJ1-2; D uncertain. CDR3 length: 14 residues. Trimming pared 0 bases from V and 6 bases from J, leaving 11 bases between. The germline gives CDR1 MNHEY, CDR2 SMNVEV (reference sequence). The CDR3 loop reads CASSLSPGGDGYTF. CDR3 DNA sequence: TGTGCCAGCAGTTTATCGCCGGGAGGAGATGGCTACACCTTC.

The rearrangement uses TRBV5-1 and TRBJ1-1; D perhaps matches TRBD1 (6 bases). The CDR3 has 17 amino acids. Germline V gene sequence: CDR1 SGHRS, CDR2 YFSETQ. V lost 0 bases and J 0 bases, leaving 15 bases between the germline ends. CDR3 DNA: TGCGCCAGCAGCTTGGGCAGGGGCCCCCCTATGAACACTGAAGCTTTCTTT. Translation gives CASSLGRGPPMNTEAFF. Full variable domain (outside the CDR3, taken from reference TRBV5-1 and TRBJ1-1): KAGVTQTPRYLIKTRGQQVTLSCSPISGHRSVSWYQQTPGQGLQFLFEYFSETQRNKGNFPGRFSGRQFSNSRSEMNVSTLELGDSALYLCASSLGRGPPMNTEAFFGQGTRLTVV.

The gene calls are TRBV5-1 and TRBJ2-7; D is ambiguous. CDR1 and CDR2 (germline): SGHRS, YFSETQ. The CDR3 is 14 residues long. V lost 1 base, J lost 2 bases, and 10 bases lay in between. CDR3 region: CASSLTVRTYEQYF. Here the CDR3 DNA reads TGCGCCAGCAGCTTGACGGTCCGCACCTACGAGCAGTACTTC.

Comment on this clone: The same CDR3 can be traced to other DNA sequences in this sample. The chain links TRBV28 to TRBJ1-5; no clear D. V was pared by 5 bases and J by 5 bases, with 7 bases between. Germline V gives CDR1 MDHEN, CDR2 SYDVKM. The CDR3 extends over 12 amino acids. CDR3 sequence reads: CASSPSDQPQHF. CDR3 bases: TGTGCCAGCAGTCCCTCCGATCAGCCCCAGCATTTT.

This chain joins TRBV28 and TRBJ1-5, with D uncertain. Between the trimmed V and J ends, which lost 4 bases and 0 bases, there was a span of 10 bases. Germline lookup yields CDR1 MDHEN and CDR2 SYDVKM. There are 15 residues in the CDR3. The CDR3 nucleotides are TGTGCCAGCAGTTCGGTGGGCTATAGCAATCAGCCCCAGCATTTT. It yields the protein CASSSVGYSNQPQHF.

V is TRBV25-1 and J is TRBJ1-2, with 8 bases fitting TRBD1. The germline V gene encodes CDR1 MGHDK and CDR2 SYGVNS. The CDR3 length is 14 residues. Germline trimming cut 6 bases from V and 3 bases from J; bases unmatched to any gene: 6. The CDR3 sequence: CASRPTGDHYGYTF. CDR3 sequence (DNA): TGTGCCAGCAGACCGACAGGGGACCACTATGGCTACACCTTC.

The chain is built from TRBV7-2 and TRBJ2-3; the D gene is possibly TRBD2 (6 bases). CDR3 size: 15 residues. Germline CDR1 and CDR2: SGHTA and FQGNSA. V lost 3 bases to trimming and J lost 4 bases, with 14 bases between them. CDR3 DNA: TGTGCCAGCAGCTTTACTAGCCGGAGGCCAGATACGCAGTATTTT. This encodes CASSFTSRRPDTQYF.

J is TRBJ1-3 and V is TRBV2; 7 bases align to TRBD1. Trimming at V came to 7 bases and at J to 3 bases, leaving 12 bases not matched to a gene. The CDR3 is made up of 16 amino acids. Germline values: CDR1 SNHLY, CDR2 FYNNEI. In DNA form, the CDR3 reads TGTGCCAGCACCCCCCAAAGACAGGGAAGTGGAAACACCATATATTTT. It encodes CASTPQRQGSGNTIYF.

This sequence joins TRBV6-1 and TRBJ2-1, with 7 positions matching TRBD1. The V and J ends lost 8 bases and 7 bases, in that order; junction bases with no gene match: 11. The CDR3 is 14 amino acids. Germline V CDR1 and CDR2: MNHNS, SASEGT. For the CDR3, the DNA is TGTGCCAGCGACCCGGGACAGTATTGGAATGAGCAGTTCTTC. Translating it yields CASDPGQYWNEQFF.

The J gene is TRBJ1-3, the V gene TRBV6-5, with D possibly matching TRBD1 (6 bases). The CDR3 loop spans 15 amino acids. Trimming shortened V by 5 bases and J by 0 bases, and 11 bases separated the two germline ends. Germline V gene data show CDR1 as MNHEY and CDR2 as SVGAGI. CDR3 amino acids: CASSPDRHSGNTIYF. The CDR3 bases are TGTGCCAGCAGTCCAGACAGGCACTCTGGAAACACCATATATTTT.